A selection of T cell receptor beta chains follows, all from one sample in a study of CXCR3-negative and CXCR3-positive naive CD8 T cells. TCRdb re-called the 5' RACE reads and shows each CDR3 protein once, DNA omitted. The listing contains approximately 83,000 distinct CDR3 sequences. Material: naive CXCR3- CD8+ T cells from blood. These receptors originate from a human donor in good health. Some clones in this sample may be carry-over from other donors' samples. The CDR3 runs from the conserved cysteine through the conserved F or W.

TRBV29-1,TRBJ2-7,CSPRRTGGREQYF
TRBV20-1,TRBJ2-7,CSARDLDEGAQQYF
TRBV7-3,TRBJ1-1,CASSYDRLNTEAFF
TRBV9,TRBJ1-1,CASSVAGGLTEAFF
TRBV29-1,TRBJ2-1,CSVERQGEYNEQFF
TRBV7-9,TRBJ2-5,CASSLVLLQETQYF
TRBV7-9,TRBJ2-5,CASSRDRGQETQYF
TRBV29-1,TRBJ2-1,CSVEKYLDEQFF
TRBV6-5,TRBJ1-2,CASSYSAGVDGYTF
TRBV4-1,TRBJ1-1,CASSLNRVAEAFF
TRBV11-3,TRBJ2-2,CASSTRTGGLGGELFF
TRBV20-1,TRBJ1-2,CSARDYQSYGYTF
TRBV29-1,TRBJ2-1,CSVGTGYNEQFF
TRBV5-1,TRBJ2-7,CASSPGQGTEQYF
TRBV6-6,TRBJ2-1,CASSYPLAGGGDEQFF
TRBV18,TRBJ2-7,CASSPDTTYEQYF
TRBV27,TRBJ1-1,CASSLQLNTEAFF
TRBV2,TRBJ1-2,CASSFYGGSDGYTF
TRBV10-1,TRBJ2-2,CASSESYRGTGELFF
TRBV29-1,TRBJ2-7,CSVDGGGLANEQYF
TRBV13,TRBJ2-7,CASNFGSDYEQYF
TRBV7-2,TRBJ1-2,CASSQGPGGSNYGYTF
TRBV5-1,TRBJ2-1,CASSLGLLRLTNYNEQFF
TRBV5-1,TRBJ2-7,CASSLVTQGPAQSYEQYF
TRBV11-2,TRBJ2-7,CASSSQGADLATYEQYF
TRBV4-2,TRBJ1-2,CASSQEAKDYGYTF
TRBV7-9,TRBJ2-7,CASSLAWGLAGATTYEQYF
TRBV29-1,TRBJ2-2,CSVKTDNTGELFF
TRBV29-1,TRBJ2-1,CSGLGLSYNEQFF
TRBV7-9,TRBJ2-4,CASKEDSTKNIQYF
TRBV9,TRBJ2-1,CASSVEPIRDEQFF
TRBV6-2/TRBV6-3,TRBJ2-7,CASSSVRGGYEQYF
TRBV7-9,TRBJ2-5,CASSWDQETQYF
TRBV7-6,TRBJ2-7,CASSYSSGSYEQYF
TRBV7-3,TRBJ2-2,CASSYDLAGGPGELFF
TRBV28,TRBJ2-1,CASSPWASGGINEQFF
TRBV25-1,TRBJ2-7,CASGTSPYEQYF
TRBV10-3,TRBJ2-5,CATRGEQETQYF
TRBV12-3/TRBV12-4,TRBJ1-5,CASSLDNNQPRHF
TRBV7-2,TRBJ2-2,CASSLSVGRKNTGELFF
TRBV9,TRBJ2-1,CASSFGPSSYNEQFF
TRBV28,TRBJ2-7,CASRGTGFGSYEQYF
TRBV20-1,TRBJ2-7,CSGSQGGEAHEQYF
TRBV29-1,TRBJ2-7,CSVEDGGGLAAPYEQYF
TRBV5-6,TRBJ2-7,CASSLKYRRYEQYF
TRBV28,TRBJ2-5,CASSALYQETQYF
TRBV6-6,TRBJ2-5,CASSYAGGPRETQYF
TRBV6-1,TRBJ2-5,CASRDIRDTPGTQYF
TRBV3-1,TRBJ2-1,CASSPPLAGGHNEQFF